The 19 T cell receptor beta chains given below trace back to one sample, sequenced in a study of shared clonotypes between healthy human individuals. Sequencing used immunoSEQ multiplex PCR; TCRdb keeps in-frame clones, though not all of them. The sample records about 690,000 clones, 90% being singletons. Sequencing used memory CD8+ T cells from PBMCs. The sample's subset: CD45RO+ cells pooled with CCR7-negative TemRA cells. These receptors were taken from a young man in good health. Some clones in this sample may be carry-over from other donors' samples.

The chain uses TRBV29-1 and TRBJ2-1, with D maybe TRBD2 (5 bases). This CDR3 has 12 residues. The germline V gene has CDR1 SQVTM and CDR2 ANQGSEA. Trimming stripped 6 bases from V and 4 bases from J, with 10 bases between. The CDR3 sequence: CSVFSGYNEQFF. The CDR3 nucleotides are TGCAGCGTATTCAGCGGATACAATGAGCAGTTCTTC.

V usage is TRBV10-3 and J usage is TRBJ2-7; 7 bases fit TRBD1. This CDR3 has 16 residues. From germline, CDR1 is ENHRY and CDR2 SYGVKD. V trimming: 6 bases; J trimming: 4 bases; junction bases outside the gene matches: 15. The CDR3 loop is CAIREGKDRMSYEQYF. The CDR3 DNA sequence: TGTGCCATCAGGGAAGGCAAGGACAGGATGTCTTACGAGCAGTACTTC.

The chain has TRBV27 and TRBJ2-5, with D perhaps TRBD1 (6 bases). The germline V and J ends were trimmed by 4 bases and 5 bases, with 11 bases remaining between them. Per germline, CDR1 MNHEY and CDR2 SMNVEV (reference sequence). The CDR3 length is 13 residues. CDR3 coding DNA: TGTGCCAGCAGTTACAGGGCTTGGGAGACCCAGTACTTC. This encodes CASSYRAWETQYF.

The chain has TRBV5-8 and TRBJ2-2, with D perhaps matching TRBD2 (5 bases). This CDR3 region has 15 residues. CDR1 SGHTS and CDR2 YDEGEE come from the germline V gene. Trimming removed 3 bases at V and 6 bases at J, with 15 bases between. The CDR3 nucleotides are TGTGCCAGCAGCTCATACAAGGAGGAGGCCGGGGAGCTGTTTTTT. Amino acid sequence: CASSSYKEEAGELFF.

This chain joins TRBV4-3 and TRBJ2-7, with D uncertain. There are 16 residues in the CDR3. Germline V CDR1 and CDR2: LGHNA, YSLEER. The V end lost 0 bases, the J end lost 6 bases, and 18 bases lay between the germline ends. CDR3 loop: CASSQDWVDERLEQYF. The CDR3 DNA reads as TGCGCCAGCAGCCAAGATTGGGTAGATGAAAGGCTCGAGCAGTACTTC.

This chain connects TRBV2 to TRBJ2-5, with D perhaps TRBD1 (5 bases). CDR1 and CDR2 from the germline V gene are SNHLY and FYNNEI. V dropped 3 bases and J dropped 5 bases, with 16 bases sitting between them. The CDR3 sequence is 15 residues long. CDR3 sequence (DNA): TGTGCCAGCAGTGATGGGCAGGGCGGACCGGAGACCCAGTACTTC. Translation gives CASSDGQGGPETQYF.

J is TRBJ1-3 and V is TRBV5-1; D is unclear. Trimming shortened V by 0 bases and J by 4 bases, and 11 bases separated the two germline ends. This CDR3 has 15 amino acids. Germline CDR1 SGHRS, CDR2 YFSETQ. This CDR3 is CASSLAGHLGNTIYF. The CDR3 DNA reads TGCGCCAGCAGCTTGGCCGGGCACTTGGGAAACACCATATATTTT.

V is TRBV18 and J is TRBJ1-1; D is possibly TRBD1 (5 bases). CDR3 length equals 13 residues. CDR1 KGHSH and CDR2 LQKENI come from the germline V gene. Trimming left V 3 bases short and J 2 bases short, with 7 bases between. CDR3 bases: TGTGCCAGCTCACCGACAGCCAACACTGAAGCTTTCTTT. This gives the protein CASSPTANTEAFF.

The chain has TRBV9 and TRBJ1-4; 9 bases map to TRBD1. Germline values: CDR1 SGDLS, CDR2 YYNGEE. V was clipped by 7 bases and J by 7 bases; unmatched bases: 5. CDR3 length: 13 residues. CDR3 nucleotide sequence: TGTGCCAGCGGGACAGGGTCGGGTGAAAAACTGTTTTTT. This gives the protein CASGTGSGEKLFF.

The chain uses TRBV2 and TRBJ2-7; the D call may be TRBD1 or TRBD2 (5 bases each). This CDR3 is 14 amino acids long. The germline CDR1 and CDR2 sequences are SNHLY and FYNNEI. Trimming stripped 8 bases from V and 6 bases from J, with 20 bases between. CDR3 loop: CASLPGPNGFEQYF. The DNA for the CDR3 is TGTGCCAGCTTACCGGGACCAAACGGGTTCGAGCAGTACTTC.

The table lists this clone with a few counts. The chain recombines TRBV6-6 with TRBJ1-2; no reliable D call. The germline V gene has CDR1 MNHNY and CDR2 SVGAGI (reference sequence). The V end lost 6 bases, the J end lost 2 bases, and 7 bases lay between the germline ends. The length of the CDR3 is 12 residues. The CDR3 spells CASRRENYGYTF. The CDR3 DNA sequence: TGTGCCAGCAGACGAGAAAACTATGGCTACACCTTC.

The chain carries TRBV4-1 and TRBJ2-7; TRBD1 matches 9 bases. Germline trimming cut 4 bases from V and 3 bases from J; bases unmatched to any gene: 10. The CDR3 runs 16 residues. The germline V gene has CDR1 MGHRA and CDR2 YSYEKL. CDR3 sequence reads: CASSPSTGTGNYEQYF. DNA of the CDR3: TGCGCCAGCAGCCCCAGCACCGGGACAGGGAACTACGAGCAGTACTTC.

CDR3 DNA: TGTGCCAGCAGCTTATATGGGCAGAACACTGAAGCTTTCTTT. Its translation is CASSLYGQNTEAFF. The chain joins TRBV11-2 to TRBJ1-1; D remains unclear. The CDR3 is 14 amino acids. The V gene's germline CDR1 is SGHAT and CDR2 FQNNGV. The V end was cut by 2 bases, the J end by 1 base, with 8 bases between.

The rearrangement links TRBV6-6 to TRBJ2-7; D might be TRBD2 (6 bases). The germline V gene has CDR1 MNHNY and CDR2 SVGAGI (reference sequence). This CDR3 has 16 residues. Between the trimmed V and J ends, which lost 7 bases and 4 bases, there was a span of 23 bases. CDR3 sequence (DNA): TGTGCCAGCATGCCCCGTCTGTCGGGAGCCCTATACGAGCAGTACTTC. This translates into CASMPRLSGALYEQYF.

A single count supports this clone. V usage is TRBV4-3 and J usage is TRBJ1-2, with TRBD1 as a possible D gene (5 bases). V was pared by 0 bases and J by 4 bases, with 12 bases between. The length of the CDR3 is 15 residues. Germline CDR1 and CDR2: LGHNA and YSLEER. Written as DNA, the CDR3 is TGCGCCAGCAGCCAAGAGAACAGGCTCTTCTATGGCTACACCTTC. Protein: CASSQENRLFYGYTF.

J is TRBJ2-7 and V is TRBV28; D not resolved. CDR3 length: 17 residues. V dropped 2 bases and J dropped 4 bases, with 21 bases sitting between them. Germline CDR1 MDHEN, CDR2 SYDVKM. CDR3 residues: CASSLKLGFSLGYEQYF. The CDR3 DNA sequence: TGTGCCAGCAGTTTAAAGCTTGGGTTCTCTTTGGGTTACGAGCAGTACTTC. Using reference TRBV28 and TRBJ2-7 for the parts outside the CDR3, the full variable domain is DVKVTQSSRYLVKRTGEKVFLECVQDMDHENMFWYRQDPGLGLRLIYFSYDVKMKEKGDIPEGYSVSREKKERFSLILESASTNQTSMYLCASSLKLGFSLGYEQYFGPGTRLTVT.

In its sample, this clone was seen once. The chain uses TRBV6-1 and TRBJ2-2, with 8 bases fitting TRBD1. Per germline, CDR1 MNHNS and CDR2 SASEGT. The CDR3 spans 15 residues. Trimming at V came to 7 bases and at J to 5 bases, leaving 9 bases not matched to a gene. In nucleotides, the CDR3 is TGTGCCAGCACCACAGGGGGGAGAATTACCGGGGAGCTGTTTTTT. This translates into CASTTGGRITGELFF.

This clone was counted between two and nine times. CDR3: CASSQGVIWTVTEAFF. The CDR3 DNA sequence: TGCGCCAGCAGCCAAGGAGTTATCTGGACAGTCACTGAAGCTTTCTTT. The chain recombines TRBV4-1 with TRBJ1-1; D is perhaps TRBD1 (6 bases). From germline, CDR1 is MGHRA and CDR2 YSYEKL. The CDR3 extends over 16 amino acids. The V and J ends lost 1 base and 4 bases respectively, with 16 bases between them.

This rearrangement joins TRBV19 to TRBJ2-1; 10 nucleotides line up with TRBD2. CDR1 is LNHDA and CDR2 is SQIVND in the germline V gene (reference sequence). The CDR3 consists of 18 residues. V lost 6 bases to trimming and J lost 7 bases; unmatched junction nucleotides: 18. The CDR3 DNA reads as TGTGCCAGTAGGGGCAGGGGGGTTAGCGGGAGGAGATCGAATGAGCAGTTCTTC. This translates into CASRGRGVSGRRSNEQFF. The complete variable domain, with remaining parts taken from reference TRBV19 and TRBJ2-1, reads DGGITQSPKYLFRKEGQNVTLSCEQNLNHDAMYWYRQDPGQGLRLIYYSQIVNDFQKGDIAEGYSVSREKKESFPLTVTSAQKNPTAFYLCASRGRGVSGRRSNEQFFGPGTRLTVL.